Below are 10 T cell receptor beta chains sequenced from a single sample in a study of cytomegalovirus exposure and HLA in healthy donors. PCR employed 60 Vbeta and 13 Jbeta primers. Here immunoSEQ multiplex PCR was the method, and the copy in TCRdb shows in-frame clones only, minus some. The sample shows about 150,000 clones, 80% of them seen only once. Sample: PBMCs. The receptor set was obtained from a woman between 45 and 60 years old in good health and CMV-seropositive.

The chain links TRBV7-9 to TRBJ1-5; 8 nucleotides line up with TRBD1. V shed 1 base, J shed 4 bases, and the junction held 6 bases outside the gene matches. CDR3 length: 16 amino acids. The germline gives CDR1 SEHNR, CDR2 FQNEAQ (reference sequence). Here the CDR3 reads CASSLEAGQGNQPQHF. CDR3 nucleotides: TGTGCCAGCAGCTTAGAAGCCGGACAGGGAAATCAGCCCCAGCATTTT. Drawing the rest from reference TRBV7-9 and TRBJ1-5, the complete variable domain is DTGVSQNPRHKITKRGQNVTFRCDPISEHNRLYWYRQTLGQGPEFLTYFQNEAQLEKSRLLSDRFSAERPKGSFSTLEIQRTEQGDSAMYLCASSLEAGQGNQPQHFGDGTRLSIL.

The J gene is TRBJ1-6, the V gene TRBV28; D is unclear. In germline, CDR1 is MDHEN, CDR2 SYDVKM. The CDR3 has 13 residues. The ends were cut back, 6 bases at V and 2 bases at J, with 5 bases in the middle. The CDR3: CASRQAYNSPLHF. CDR3 in DNA: TGTGCCAGCAGACAAGCCTATAATTCACCCCTCCACTTT.

The rearrangement links TRBV27 to TRBJ1-2; 8 nucleotides line up with TRBD1. Germline CDR1 is MNHEY and CDR2 is SMNVEV (reference sequence). The length of the CDR3 is 13 residues. J gave up 14 bases and V 4 bases, and 12 bases lay outside the gene matches. DNA for the CDR3: TGTGCCAGCAGTTATCGACAGGGGCTGATTAGTACCTTC. Translation gives CASSYRQGLISTF.

The genes are TRBV7-2 and TRBJ1-1; perhaps TRBD1 as D (5 bases). V gave up 3 bases and J gave up 11 bases, with 16 bases separating them. The CDR3 spans 13 residues. Germline lookup yields CDR1 SGHTA and CDR2 FQGNSA. The CDR3 spells CASSLVSGALAFF. The CDR3 DNA reads as TGTGCCAGCAGCTTGGTAAGCGGGGCCCTGGCTTTCTTT.

This clone was detected once. The chain is built from TRBV18 and TRBJ1-2; D uncertain. The CDR3 length is 15 residues. Between the trimmed V and J ends, which lost 3 bases and 3 bases, there was a span of 14 bases. Germline-derived CDR1 and CDR2 are KGHSH and LQKENI. The DNA for the CDR3 is TGTGCCAGCTCACCTGACTTGGCAGCATACTATGGCTACACCTTC. This translates into CASSPDLAAYYGYTF.

In its sample, this clone was seen a few times. The chain carries TRBV5-6 and TRBJ1-2; no reliable D call. Per germline, CDR1 SGHDT and CDR2 YYEEEE. The CDR3 has 13 amino acids. V dropped 2 bases and J dropped 0 bases, with 5 bases sitting between them. As DNA, the CDR3 is TGTGCCAGCAGCTTCGTAGCTAACTATGGCTACACCTTC. Translated, it gives CASSFVANYGYTF.

The V and J genes are TRBV7-6 and TRBJ2-4; 9 bases are shared with TRBD1. CDR1 is SGHVS and CDR2 is FNYEAQ in the germline V gene. With 2 bases clipped from V and 0 bases from J, the junction kept 8 bases outside the gene matches. The CDR3 is 18 amino acids. The CDR3 is CASSLYPQQGAAKNIQYF. DNA for the CDR3: TGTGCCAGCAGCTTATATCCTCAACAGGGGGCAGCCAAAAACATTCAGTACTTC.

The rearrangement joins TRBV27 to TRBJ2-1; D may be TRBD2 (6 bases). The germline V and J ends were trimmed by 5 bases and 0 bases, with 17 bases remaining between them. Germline V gives CDR1 MNHEY, CDR2 SMNVEV (reference sequence). The CDR3 is 17 amino acids. The CDR3 spells CASSPSLAFSSYNEQFF. The CDR3 nucleotides read TGTGCCAGCAGTCCATCACTAGCATTTAGCTCCTACAATGAGCAGTTCTTC.

This clone was picked up one time. This CDR3 is CASSNLNETYEQYF. Written as DNA, the CDR3 is TGTGCCAGCAGCAATCTTAACGAGACCTACGAGCAGTACTTC. The chain combines TRBV21-1 with TRBJ2-7; TRBD2 is taken as the D call from the table, unchecked against the DNA. TRBV21-1 corresponds to a pseudogene. This CDR3 comprises 14 residues.

The rearrangement joins TRBV19 to TRBJ1-5, with unresolved D. V dropped 6 bases and J dropped 1 base, with 10 bases sitting between them. This CDR3 contains 14 residues. Looked up from germline, CDR1 is LNHDA and CDR2 is SQIVND (reference sequence). The CDR3 coding sequence is TGTGCCAGTAGGATCGGAGGGAGCAATCAGCCCCAGCATTTT. Residues: CASRIGGSNQPQHF.